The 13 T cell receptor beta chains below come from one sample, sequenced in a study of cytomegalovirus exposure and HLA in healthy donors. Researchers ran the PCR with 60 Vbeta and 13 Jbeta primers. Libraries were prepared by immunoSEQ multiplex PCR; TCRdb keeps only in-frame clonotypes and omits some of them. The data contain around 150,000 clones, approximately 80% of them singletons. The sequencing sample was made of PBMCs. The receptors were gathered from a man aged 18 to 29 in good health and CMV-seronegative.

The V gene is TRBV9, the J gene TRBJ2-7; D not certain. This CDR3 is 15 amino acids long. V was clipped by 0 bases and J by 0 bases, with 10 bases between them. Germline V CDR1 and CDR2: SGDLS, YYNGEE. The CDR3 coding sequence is TGTGCCAGCAGCGTAGGAGTTAGCTCCTCCTACGAGCAGTACTTC. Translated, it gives CASSVGVSSSYEQYF.

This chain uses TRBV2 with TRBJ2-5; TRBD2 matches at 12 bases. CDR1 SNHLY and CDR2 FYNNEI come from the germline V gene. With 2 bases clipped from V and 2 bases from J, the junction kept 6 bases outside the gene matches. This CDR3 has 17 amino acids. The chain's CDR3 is CASSEPGLAGSQETQYF. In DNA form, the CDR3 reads TGTGCCAGCAGTGAACCGGGACTAGCGGGTTCACAAGAGACCCAGTACTTC.

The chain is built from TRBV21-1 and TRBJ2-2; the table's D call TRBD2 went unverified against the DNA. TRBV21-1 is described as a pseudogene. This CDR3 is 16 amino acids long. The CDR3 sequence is CASSKTRELGTGELFF. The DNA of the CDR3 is TGTGCCAGCAGTAAAACGCGGGAGTTGGGCACCGGGGAGCTGTTTTTT.

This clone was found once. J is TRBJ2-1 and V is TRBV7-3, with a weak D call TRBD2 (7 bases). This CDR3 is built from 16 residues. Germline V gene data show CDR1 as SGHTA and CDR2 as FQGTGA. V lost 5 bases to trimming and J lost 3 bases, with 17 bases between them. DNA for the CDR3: TGTGCCAGCAGCCCCCGGGGAGGGACAATCTACAATGAGCAGTTCTTC. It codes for CASSPRGGTIYNEQFF.

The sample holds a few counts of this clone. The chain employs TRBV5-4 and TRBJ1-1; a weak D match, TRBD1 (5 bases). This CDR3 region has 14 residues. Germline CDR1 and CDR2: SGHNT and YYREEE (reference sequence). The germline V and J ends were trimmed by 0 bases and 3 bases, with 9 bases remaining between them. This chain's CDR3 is CASSLESGYTEAFF. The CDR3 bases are TGTGCCAGCAGCTTGGAGTCAGGGTACACTGAAGCTTTCTTT.

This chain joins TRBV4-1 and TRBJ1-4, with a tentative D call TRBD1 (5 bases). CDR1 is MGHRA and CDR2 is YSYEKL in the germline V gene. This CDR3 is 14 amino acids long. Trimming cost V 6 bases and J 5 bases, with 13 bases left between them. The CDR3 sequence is CASRRGTWNEKLFF. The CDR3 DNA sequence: TGCGCCAGCAGGCGCGGGACGTGGAATGAAAAACTGTTTTTT.

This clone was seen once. The CDR3 sequence: CASSQGETQYF. The CDR3, as DNA: TGTGCCAGCAGCCAGGGGGAGACCCAGTACTTC. The rearrangement uses TRBV5-6 and TRBJ2-5, with a weak D call TRBD1 (6 bases). CDR1 is SGHDT and CDR2 is YYEEEE in the germline V gene. V was shortened by 4 bases and J by 5 bases, with 6 bases between the two germline ends. This CDR3 region has 11 residues. Together with reference TRBV5-6 and TRBJ2-5, the CDR3 gives the full variable domain: DAGVTQSPTHLIKTRGQQVTLRCSPKSGHDTVSWYQQALGQGPQFIFQYYEEEERQRGNFPDRFSGHQFPNYSSELNVNALLLGDSALYLCASSQGETQYFGPGTRLLVL.

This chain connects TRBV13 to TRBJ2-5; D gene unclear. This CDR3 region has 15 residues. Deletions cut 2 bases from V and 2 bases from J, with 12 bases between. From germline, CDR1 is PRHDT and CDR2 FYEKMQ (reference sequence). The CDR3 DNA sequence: TGTGCCAGCAGCTTATCCCCGGTCTTACAAGAGACCCAGTACTTC. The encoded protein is CASSLSPVLQETQYF.

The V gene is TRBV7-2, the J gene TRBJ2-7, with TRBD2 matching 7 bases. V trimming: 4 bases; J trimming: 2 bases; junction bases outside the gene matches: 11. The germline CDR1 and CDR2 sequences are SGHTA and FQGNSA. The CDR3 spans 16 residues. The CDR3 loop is CASSSGRAGAPYEQYF. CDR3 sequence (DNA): TGTGCCAGCAGCTCCGGGCGGGCGGGAGCCCCCTACGAGCAGTACTTC.

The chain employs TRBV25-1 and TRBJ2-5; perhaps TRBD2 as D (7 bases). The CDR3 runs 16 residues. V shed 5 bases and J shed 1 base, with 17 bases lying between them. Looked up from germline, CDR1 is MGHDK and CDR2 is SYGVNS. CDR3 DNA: TGTGCCAGCAGTAGGGGGTCGGTAGCGGGCCAAGAGACCCAGTACTTC. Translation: CASSRGSVAGQETQYF.

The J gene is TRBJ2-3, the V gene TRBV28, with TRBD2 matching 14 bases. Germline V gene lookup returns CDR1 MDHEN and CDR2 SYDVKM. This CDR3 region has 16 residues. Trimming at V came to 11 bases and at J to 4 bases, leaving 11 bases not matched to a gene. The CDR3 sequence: CAPVRGLAGEADTQYF. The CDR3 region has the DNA TGTGCCCCAGTGAGGGGACTAGCGGGAGAGGCAGATACGCAGTATTTT.

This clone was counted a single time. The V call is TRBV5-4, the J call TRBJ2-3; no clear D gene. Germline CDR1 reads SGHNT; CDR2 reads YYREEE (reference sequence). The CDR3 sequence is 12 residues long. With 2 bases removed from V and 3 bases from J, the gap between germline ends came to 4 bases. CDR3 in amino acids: CASSFITDTQYF. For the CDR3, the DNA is TGTGCCAGCAGCTTTATAACAGATACGCAGTATTTT.

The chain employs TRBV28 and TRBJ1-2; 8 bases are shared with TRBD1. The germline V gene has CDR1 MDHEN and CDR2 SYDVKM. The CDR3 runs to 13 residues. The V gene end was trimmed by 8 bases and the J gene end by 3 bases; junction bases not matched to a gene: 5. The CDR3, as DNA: TGTGCCAGCGCGATGACAGGGGACTATGGCTACACCTTC. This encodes CASAMTGDYGYTF.